This T cell receptor beta chain is drawn from a study of blood T cell repertoires in COVID-19 (dated by TCRdb to 2018 to 2021). As for the study more broadly: Samples covering the acute and convalescent phases of COVID-19 were provided by collaborators in the United States, Italy and Spain. The material from the prospective study consisted of cDNA or gDNA derived from T cells, B-cell-depleted T cells, or PBMCs. The dataset comprised deeply sampled blood TCRbeta repertoires from subjects exposed to, actively infected with, or recovered from COVID-19. A freely available public database, intended as a resource for researchers studying the immune response to SARS-CoV-2, is where the repertoires were released. The samples were drawn from two sources: the first 160 participants of the ongoing ImmuneRACE study, and fewer than 1,500 subjects contributed by 6 global collaborators. Nearly every sample came with metadata listing a de-identified subject ID, COVID-19 status, age in years and sex. HLA class I and class II types, where available, came from metadata supplied by the sample provider rather than from assay-based typing. Study-level results and caveats: How much clinical and demographic metadata was included differed by source and by participant, and the metadata was provided uncurated.

Whole blood was collected in K2EDTA tubes by collaborating institutions according to the institutions' own protocols. For TCRbeta analysis, collaborators shipped samples as frozen whole blood, isolated PBMCs, or DNA extracted from either of those sample types. With regard to this clone: It has no known antigen specificity. The record has no base qualities; no much larger clone is one base away.

From the cysteine up to the phenylalanine, the CDR3 has a length of 16 residues. CDR3 DNA is the only sequence kept; it has 48 bases, read in frame from the first base. Taken from the germline V gene, the CDR1 and CDR2 loops are ENHRY and SYGVKD. V and J are trimmed by 6 bases and 4 bases, and the gene matches miss 9 bases of the junction. TCRbeta CDR3 regions were amplified from genomic DNA using the immunoSEQ Assay, a bias-controlled multiplex PCR. Per the authors' processing: The number of nucleated cells in each sample was estimated by amplification of reference gene primers within the assay. Sequence reads were collapsed and filtered to measure the absolute abundance of every unique TCRbeta CDR3 rearrangement. Productive Simpson clonality was computed per sample as the square root of Simpson's diversity index over productive rearrangements. Held by TCRdb, this immuneACCESS table contains in-frame sequences only and omits some clones. Under half of the omission traces to an unresolved V gene where checked; the cause of the rest is unknown. V, J and clone size are those of that table, while D and trimming were read from the DNA. The sample yields roughly 90,000 clones; over 70% were counted once. More than 25% of the sample belongs to the ten largest clones.

This chain is built from TRBV10-3 and TRBJ2-2; 9 nucleotides in the junction match TRBD1. This clonotype was obtained from a woman aged 80 or over with active or convalescent COVID-19. The specimen was peripheral blood. Here is the DNA: TGTGCCATCAGCCCGGGACAGGGAAAGGCCACCGGGGAGCTGTTTTTT. The resulting protein is CAISPGQGKATGELFF.